The 21 T cell receptor beta chains given below trace back to one sample, sequenced in a study of cytomegalovirus exposure and HLA in healthy donors. In the PCR, 60 Vbeta and 13 Jbeta primers were used. Sequenced by immunoSEQ multiplex PCR; TCRdb stores in-frame clones only, minus some. In all, the sample yields 100,000 to 150,000 clones. Sequenced input: PBMCs. The receptors shown here come from a woman aged 40 to 50 in good health and CMV-seropositive.

This chain connects TRBV21-1 to TRBJ2-2; the table's D call, TRBD2, has no DNA check behind it. TRBV21-1 is recorded as a pseudogene. The CDR3 is made up of 16 amino acids. This chain's CDR3 is CASRRLAGGKGGELFF. The CDR3 DNA reads as TGTGCCAGCAGACGACTAGCGGGAGGGAAGGGCGGGGAGCTGTTTTTT.

The V gene is TRBV7-2, the J gene TRBJ2-7, with D possibly matching TRBD2 (6 bases). Trimming took off 0 bases at V and 7 bases at J, with 10 bases between the two ends. The V gene's germline CDR1 is SGHTA and CDR2 FQGNSA. The CDR3 consists of 13 residues. CDR3 coding DNA: TGTGCCAGCAGCTTAGCGCCCCGGGAGGAGCAGTACTTC. Protein: CASSLAPREEQYF.

The CDR3 bases are TGTGCCATCAGTGACCTCGGGGGTAGGCAGTACTTC. Its protein product is CAISDLGGRQYF. V gene TRBV10-3 combines with J gene TRBJ2-7, with D maybe TRBD2 (6 bases). Germline assignment: CDR1 ENHRY and CDR2 SYGVKD. V gave up 3 bases and J gave up 9 bases, with 12 bases separating them. The CDR3 length is 12 residues.

J is TRBJ2-2 and V is TRBV7-6, with D possibly matching TRBD2 (6 bases). Trimming left V 3 bases short and J 1 base short, with 9 bases between. The CDR3 is 15 amino acids. CDR1 SGHVS and CDR2 FNYEAQ come from the germline V gene. The CDR3 sequence is CASSLGGLNTGELFF. The CDR3 DNA is TGTGCCAGCAGCTTGGGGGGTTTGAACACCGGGGAGCTGTTTTTT.

This rearrangement joins TRBV6-1 to TRBJ2-1, with 8 bases aligning to TRBD2. With 8 bases clipped from V and 3 bases from J, the junction kept 3 bases outside the gene matches. The germline V gene has CDR1 MNHNS and CDR2 SASEGT. This CDR3 spans 13 amino acids. CDR3 nucleotide sequence: TGTGCCAGCGGACTAGCAGACTACAATGAGCAGTTCTTC. This translates into CASGLADYNEQFF.

The chain uses TRBV5-6 and TRBJ2-4; D not resolved. V lost 6 bases and J 1 base, leaving 8 bases between the germline ends. The length of the CDR3 is 13 residues. CDR1 is SGHDT and CDR2 is YYEEEE in the germline V gene. CDR3 DNA: TGTGCCAGCACCTACGGGGCCAAAAACATTCAGTACTTC. Translating gives CASTYGAKNIQYF.

This chain uses TRBV5-4 with TRBJ2-7, with D uncertain. This CDR3 spans 14 amino acids. Germline V CDR1 and CDR2: SGHNT, YYREEE (reference sequence). Trimming removed 1 base from V and 3 bases from J, with 11 bases in between. The CDR3 here is CASSLSPSGYEQYF. The CDR3 DNA is TGTGCCAGCAGCTTGAGTCCTTCGGGCTACGAGCAGTACTTC.

The rearrangement links TRBV19 to TRBJ2-2; 9 nucleotides line up with TRBD1. The CDR3 contains 15 residues. The V and J ends lost 6 bases and 6 bases, in that order; junction bases with no gene match: 8. CDR1 and CDR2 (germline): LNHDA, SQIVND (reference sequence). This chain's CDR3 is CASRITGGRAGELFF. CDR3 in DNA: TGTGCCAGTAGGATTACAGGGGGCAGGGCCGGGGAGCTGTTTTTT.

The chain combines TRBV10-3 with TRBJ2-7, with D tentatively TRBD2 (6 bases). This CDR3 is built from 15 residues. V gave up 3 bases and J gave up 1 base, with 13 bases separating them. CDR1 is ENHRY and CDR2 is SYGVKD in the germline V gene. The CDR3 loop reads CAISEGGGFSYEQYF. In DNA form, the CDR3 reads TGTGCCATCAGTGAAGGAGGAGGGTTTTCCTACGAGCAGTACTTC.

The rearrangement joins TRBV5-1 to TRBJ2-1; 11 nucleotides match TRBD2. CDR1 SGHRS and CDR2 YFSETQ come from the germline V gene. The CDR3 is 15 residues long. J lost 5 bases, V lost 4 bases, and 5 bases had no gene match. Written as DNA, the CDR3 is TGCGCCAGCAGCCTACCGGGACTAGCGGACAATGAGCAGTTCTTC. Translation gives CASSLPGLADNEQFF.

CDR3 DNA: TGTGCCAGCAGCTTCCGGGAGATTCGCACAGATACGCAGTATTTT. It encodes CASSFREIRTDTQYF. This chain uses TRBV5-4 with TRBJ2-3, with a possible D match to TRBD2 (6 bases). Germline lookup yields CDR1 SGHNT and CDR2 YYREEE (reference sequence). CDR3 size: 15 residues. Deletions cut 2 bases from V and 1 base from J, with 11 bases between.

This sequence joins TRBV29-1 and TRBJ1-1; TRBD1 agrees at 8 bases. With 5 bases clipped from V and 5 bases from J, the junction kept 7 bases outside the gene matches. This CDR3 contains 13 residues. Germline lookup yields CDR1 SQVTM and CDR2 ANQGSEA. For the CDR3, the DNA is TGCAGCGTTCCTCAGGGGGCGAAAACTGAAGCTTTCTTT. The encoded protein is CSVPQGAKTEAFF.

V usage is TRBV28 and J usage is TRBJ2-1, with 7 bases lining up with TRBD1. V lost 10 bases to trimming and J lost 9 bases; unmatched junction nucleotides: 6. Germline assignment: CDR1 MDHEN and CDR2 SYDVKM. The CDR3 sequence is 11 residues long. This CDR3 is CATLQGTEQFF. The DNA of the CDR3 is TGTGCCACCCTACAGGGGACTGAGCAGTTCTTC.

V and J are TRBV5-1 and TRBJ2-1; no reliable D call. The CDR3 totals 16 residues. Germline values: CDR1 SGHRS, CDR2 YFSETQ. The V gene lost 0 bases and the J gene lost 1 base, with 11 bases spanning the gap. CDR3 region: CASSLAWAGSYNEQFF. The CDR3 region has the DNA TGCGCCAGCAGCTTGGCCTGGGCTGGGTCCTACAATGAGCAGTTCTTC.

J is TRBJ2-3 and V is TRBV10-3; D may be TRBD2 (6 bases). CDR3 length: 16 residues. Germline CDR1 is ENHRY and CDR2 is SYGVKD. V shed 3 bases and J shed 1 base, with 14 bases lying between them. CDR3 bases: TGTGCCATCAGTGAAAGCCCGACTAGGGGCACAGATACGCAGTATTTT. Translating it yields CAISESPTRGTDTQYF.

The V call is TRBV18, the J call TRBJ2-5, with TRBD2 identical over 10 bases. The CDR3 has 15 amino acids. J gave up 4 bases and V 4 bases, and 6 bases lay outside the gene matches. Germline values: CDR1 KGHSH, CDR2 LQKENI. As DNA, the CDR3 is TGTGCCAGCTCACGAATAGCGGGAGGAGGAGAGACCCAGTACTTC. This encodes CASSRIAGGGETQYF.

V and J are TRBV7-7 and TRBJ2-5; 7 positions match TRBD2. Germline CDR1 is SSHAT and CDR2 is FNYEAQ (reference sequence). J was trimmed by 5 bases and V by 1 base; bases with no gene match: 7. The CDR3 loop spans 15 amino acids. The CDR3 loop is CASSLGGGSAETQYF. CDR3 sequence (DNA): TGTGCCAGCAGCTTAGGTGGCGGGAGTGCGGAGACCCAGTACTTC.

V usage is TRBV5-1 and J usage is TRBJ2-1; possibly TRBD1 for D (5 bases). CDR1 is SGHRS and CDR2 is YFSETQ in the germline V gene. Trimming took off 1 base at V and 3 bases at J, with 8 bases between the two ends. The CDR3 length is 14 residues. CDR3 coding DNA: TGCGCCAGCAGCTTGCAGGGTGTCTACAATGAGCAGTTCTTC. This sequence encodes CASSLQGVYNEQFF.

J is TRBJ2-1 and V is TRBV4-1; 7 bases are a match to TRBD2. The CDR3 is made up of 17 amino acids. CDR1 is MGHRA, CDR2 YSYEKL, per germline. Losses at the gene ends were 3 bases for V and 0 bases for J; bases not matched to a gene: 8. CDR3 region: CASSHLGGRDSYNEQFF. CDR3 nucleotide sequence: TGCGCCAGCAGCCACTTGGGAGGGCGGGACTCCTACAATGAGCAGTTCTTC.

The rearrangement links TRBV7-3 to TRBJ2-3; 10 bases are a match to TRBD1. Germline V gene data show CDR1 as SGHTA and CDR2 as FQGTGA. CDR3 size: 15 residues. V dropped 3 bases and J dropped 3; count of bases not matched to a gene: 3. The CDR3 sequence is CASSFGTGETDTQYF. The DNA of the CDR3 is TGTGCCAGCAGCTTTGGGACAGGGGAAACAGATACGCAGTATTTT.

This sequence joins TRBV15 and TRBJ2-6, with a possible D match to TRBD2 (6 bases). The CDR3 runs 17 residues. V lost 2 bases and J 2 bases, leaving 13 bases between the germline ends. Looked up from germline, CDR1 is LNHNV and CDR2 is YYDKDF (reference sequence). The CDR3 coding sequence is TGTGCCACCAGCAGACACTCACCGGGGGCTGGGGCCAACGTCCTGACTTTC. Its protein is CATSRHSPGAGANVLTF.